This TCR beta chain stems from a study of OX40 agonist ivuxolimab in advanced cancers. Germline V gene sequence: CDR1 MNHNS, CDR2 SASEGT. This CDR3 comprises 11 residues. The data were produced by immunoSEQ multiplex PCR, yet TCRdb's version contains in-frame clones alone and is incomplete. This sample has 74,000 or so clones; 90% occur once, and the top ten carry less than 2%. The chain joins TRBV6-1 to TRBJ2-5; D ambiguous. The J call may be in error: the DNA end matches TRBJ2-7 better. The TCR comes from an adult with an advanced solid tumor such as melanoma, head and neck, liver or kidney cancer. The starting material was CD4+ or CD8+ T cells sorted from blood, obtained in a trial of the OX40 agonist ivuxolimab. The CDR3 nucleotides read TGTGCCAGCACGGCATCCTACGAGCAGTACTTC. It specifies CASTASYEQYF.